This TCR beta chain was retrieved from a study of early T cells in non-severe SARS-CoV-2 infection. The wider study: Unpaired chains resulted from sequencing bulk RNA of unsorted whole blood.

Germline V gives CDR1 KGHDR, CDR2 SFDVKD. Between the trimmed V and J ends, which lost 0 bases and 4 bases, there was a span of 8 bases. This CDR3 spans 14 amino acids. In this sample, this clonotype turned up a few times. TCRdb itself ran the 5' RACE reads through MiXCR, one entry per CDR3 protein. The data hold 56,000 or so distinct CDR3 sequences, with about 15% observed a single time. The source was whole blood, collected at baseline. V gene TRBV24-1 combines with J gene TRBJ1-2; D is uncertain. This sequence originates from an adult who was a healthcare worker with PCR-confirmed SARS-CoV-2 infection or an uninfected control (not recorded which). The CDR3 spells CATSDLERSYGYTF. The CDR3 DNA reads TGTGCCACCAGTGATTTGGAGCGAAGCTATGGCTACACCTTC.